The source of this TCR beta chain is a study of STAT5B mutations in CD4+ large granular lymphocyte leukemia. Study details: Healthy donors showed HLA-associated enrichment of the CDR3 'QG' motif. Overall study findings and caveats: CD4-sorted patient repertoires seemed more clonal than healthy CD4+ repertoires. Main leukemic clonotypes were patient-specific, but around 25% appeared at low frequency elsewhere.

Notes on this clone: Its matching antigen is unknown.

Authors' methods: A productive frequency of 2.59 x 10-5 was the lowest detectable. The method was immunoSEQ multiplex PCR; TCRdb's version includes in-frame clones alone and lacks a portion of them. Clone size and V and J calls were adopted from that table, with D and trimming inferred from the DNA. The top ten hold roughly 6.2% of the sample, which has over 25,000 clones, 79% seen once. From germline, CDR1 is MDHEN and CDR2 SYDVKM. V lost 8 bases to trimming and J lost 9 bases, with 13 bases between them. This CDR3 has 12 residues. The clonotype was recovered from a human donor in good health. The rearrangement uses TRBV28 and TRBJ2-2; weak D call: TRBD2 (7 bases). Sample: CD4+ T cells from blood buffy coats. CDR3 DNA: TGTGCCAGCGGGGGGGCGCCGTGGGAGCTGTTTTTT. Protein product: CASGGAPWELFF.